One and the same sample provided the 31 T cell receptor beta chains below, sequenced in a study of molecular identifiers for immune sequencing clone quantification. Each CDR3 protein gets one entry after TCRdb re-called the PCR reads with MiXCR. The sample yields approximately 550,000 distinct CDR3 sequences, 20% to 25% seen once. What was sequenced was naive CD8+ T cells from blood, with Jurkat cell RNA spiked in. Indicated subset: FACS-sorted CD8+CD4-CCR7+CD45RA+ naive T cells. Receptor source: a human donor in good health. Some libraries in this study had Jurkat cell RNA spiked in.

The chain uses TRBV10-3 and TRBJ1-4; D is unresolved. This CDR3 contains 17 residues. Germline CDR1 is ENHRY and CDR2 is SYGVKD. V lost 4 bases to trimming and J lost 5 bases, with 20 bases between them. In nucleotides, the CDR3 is TGTGCCATCAGTGCAGACTCTTCGTTAGTGTCCAATGAAAAACTGTTTTTT. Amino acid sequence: CAISADSSLVSNEKLFF.

CDR3 nucleotide sequence: TGTGCCAGCAGTTTATCGGCGCTAGCGGCACGCACAGATACGCAGTATTTT. It specifies CASSLSALAARTDTQYF. The genes are TRBV27 and TRBJ2-3; 7 positions agree with TRBD2. Germline CDR1 MNHEY, CDR2 SMNVEV (reference sequence). V was clipped by 0 bases and J by 1 base; unmatched bases: 7. This CDR3 is built from 17 residues.

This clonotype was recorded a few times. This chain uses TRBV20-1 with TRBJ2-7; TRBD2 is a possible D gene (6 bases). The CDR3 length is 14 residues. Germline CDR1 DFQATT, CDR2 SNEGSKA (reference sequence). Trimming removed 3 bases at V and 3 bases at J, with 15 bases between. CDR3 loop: CSARGGAGYYEQYF. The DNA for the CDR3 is TGCAGTGCTAGGGGCGGGGCAGGTTACTACGAGCAGTACTTC.

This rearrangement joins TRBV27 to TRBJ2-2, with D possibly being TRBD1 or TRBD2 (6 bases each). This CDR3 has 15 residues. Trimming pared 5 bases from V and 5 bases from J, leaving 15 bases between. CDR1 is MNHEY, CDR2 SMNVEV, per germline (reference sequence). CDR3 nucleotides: TGTGCCAGCAGTACACCCGGGGGCTATACCGGGGAGCTGTTTTTT. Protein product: CASSTPGGYTGELFF.

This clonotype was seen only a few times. The CDR3 loop is CASSERGDEQYF. DNA of the CDR3: TGTGCCAGCAGCGAACGGGGGGACGAGCAGTACTTC. This chain uses TRBV3-1 with TRBJ2-7, with TRBD2 matching 7 bases. After removal of 5 bases from V and 5 bases from J, the junction contained 3 bases not matched to a gene. The CDR3 sequence is 12 residues long. Per germline, CDR1 LGHDT and CDR2 YNNKEL (reference sequence).

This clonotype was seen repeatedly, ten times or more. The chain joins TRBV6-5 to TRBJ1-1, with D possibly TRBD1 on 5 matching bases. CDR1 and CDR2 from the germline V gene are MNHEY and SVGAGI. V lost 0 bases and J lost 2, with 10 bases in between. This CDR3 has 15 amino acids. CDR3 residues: CASSYSYRTNTEAFF. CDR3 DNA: TGTGCCAGCAGTTACTCGTACAGGACCAACACTGAAGCTTTCTTT.

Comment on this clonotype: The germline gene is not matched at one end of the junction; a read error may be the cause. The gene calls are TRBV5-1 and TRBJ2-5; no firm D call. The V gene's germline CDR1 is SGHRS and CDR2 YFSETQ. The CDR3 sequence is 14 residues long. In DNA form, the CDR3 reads TGCGCCAGCAGCCCCGGGCTGCCCCAAGAGACTCAGTACTTC. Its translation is CASSPGLPQETQYF.

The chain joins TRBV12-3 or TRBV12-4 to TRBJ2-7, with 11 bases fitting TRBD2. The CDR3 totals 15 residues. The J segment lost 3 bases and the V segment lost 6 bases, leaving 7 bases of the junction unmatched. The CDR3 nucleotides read TGTGCCAGCAGCCCTGATAGCGGGAGGGGCTACGAGCAGTACTTC. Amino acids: CASSPDSGRGYEQYF.

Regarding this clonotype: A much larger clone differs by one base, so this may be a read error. CDR3 residues: CAGSATGVLEAFF. CDR3 coding DNA: TGTGCCGGCAGCGCGACAGGGGTACTTGAAGCTTTCTTT. The chain employs TRBV5-6 and TRBJ1-1, with 8 bases that match TRBD1. The germline CDR1 and CDR2 sequences are SGHDT and YYEEEE. The CDR3 contains 13 residues.

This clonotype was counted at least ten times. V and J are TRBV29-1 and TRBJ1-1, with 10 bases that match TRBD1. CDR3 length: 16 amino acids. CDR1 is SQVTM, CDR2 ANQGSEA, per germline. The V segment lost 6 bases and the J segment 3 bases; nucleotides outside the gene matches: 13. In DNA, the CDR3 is TGCAGCGTCTCGGGGACAGGGGTTGGAGGCTACACTGAAGCTTTCTTT. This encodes CSVSGTGVGGYTEAFF. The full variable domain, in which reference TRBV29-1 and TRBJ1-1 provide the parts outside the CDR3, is SAVISQKPSRDICQRGTSLTIQCQVDSQVTMMFWYRQQPGQSLTLIATANQGSEATYESGFVIDKFPISRPNLTFSTLTVSNMSPEDSSIYLCSVSGTGVGGYTEAFFGQGTRLTVV.

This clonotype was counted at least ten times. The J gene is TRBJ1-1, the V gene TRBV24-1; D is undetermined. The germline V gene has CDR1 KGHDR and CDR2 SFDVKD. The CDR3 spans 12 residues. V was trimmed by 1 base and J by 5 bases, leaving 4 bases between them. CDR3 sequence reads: CATSDFVTEAFF. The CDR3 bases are TGTGCCACCAGTGATTTCGTGACTGAAGCTTTCTTT.

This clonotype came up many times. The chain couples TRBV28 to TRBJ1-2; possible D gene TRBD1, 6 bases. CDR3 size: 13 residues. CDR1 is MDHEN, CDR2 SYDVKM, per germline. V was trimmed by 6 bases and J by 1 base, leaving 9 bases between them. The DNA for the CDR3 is TGTGCCAGCAGACAAGGGGGTAACTATGGCTACACCTTC. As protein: CASRQGGNYGYTF.

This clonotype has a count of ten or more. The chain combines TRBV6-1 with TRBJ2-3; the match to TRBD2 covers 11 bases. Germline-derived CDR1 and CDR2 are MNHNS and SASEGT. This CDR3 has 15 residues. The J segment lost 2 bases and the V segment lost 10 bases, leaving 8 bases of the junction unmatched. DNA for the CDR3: TGTGCCATCCCCTTTAGCGGGAGGGCCACAGATACGCAGTATTTT. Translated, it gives CAIPFSGRATDTQYF.

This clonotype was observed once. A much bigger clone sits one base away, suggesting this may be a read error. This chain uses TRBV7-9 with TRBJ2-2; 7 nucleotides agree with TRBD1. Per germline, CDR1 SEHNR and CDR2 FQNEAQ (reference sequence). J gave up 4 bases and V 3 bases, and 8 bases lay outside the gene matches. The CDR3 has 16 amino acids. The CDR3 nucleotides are TGTGCCAGCAGCTTCCGAGACAGGGTGAGCACCGGGGAGCTGTTTTTT. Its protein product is CASSFRDRVSTGELFF. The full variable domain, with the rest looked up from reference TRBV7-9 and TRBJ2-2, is DTGVSQNPRHKITKRGQNVTFRCDPISEHNRLYWYRQTLGQGPEFLTYFQNEAQLEKSRLLSDRFSAERPKGSFSTLEIQRTEQGDSAMYLCASSFRDRVSTGELFFGEGSRLTVL.

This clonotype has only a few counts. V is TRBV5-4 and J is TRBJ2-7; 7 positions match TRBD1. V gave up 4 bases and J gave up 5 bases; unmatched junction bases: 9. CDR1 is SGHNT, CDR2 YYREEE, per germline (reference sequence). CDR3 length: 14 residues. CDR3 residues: CASSPFDRVDEQYF. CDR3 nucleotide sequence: TGTGCCAGCAGCCCGTTCGACAGGGTCGACGAGCAGTACTTC.

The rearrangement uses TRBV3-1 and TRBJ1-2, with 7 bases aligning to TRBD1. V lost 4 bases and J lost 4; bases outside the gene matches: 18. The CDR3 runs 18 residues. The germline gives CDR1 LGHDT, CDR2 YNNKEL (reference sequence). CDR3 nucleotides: TGTGCCAGCAGCCCCCCCCGGCGCGACAGGGATTTGCGCTATGGCTACACCTTC. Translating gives CASSPPRRDRDLRYGYTF.

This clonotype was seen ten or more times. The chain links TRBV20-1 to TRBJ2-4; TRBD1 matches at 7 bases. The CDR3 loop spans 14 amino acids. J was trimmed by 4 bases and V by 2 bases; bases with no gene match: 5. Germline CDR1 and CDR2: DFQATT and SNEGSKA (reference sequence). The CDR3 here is CSARFGQVKNIQYF. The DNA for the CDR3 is TGCAGTGCTAGATTCGGACAGGTTAAAAACATTCAGTACTTC.

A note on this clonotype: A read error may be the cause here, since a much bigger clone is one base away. The CDR3: CASSVEVGADTQYF. The CDR3, as DNA: TGTGCCAGCAGCGTAGAGGTCGGGGCAGATACGCAGTATTTT. The chain couples TRBV9 to TRBJ2-3; D possibly corresponds to TRBD2 (5 bases). The germline V gene has CDR1 SGDLS and CDR2 YYNGEE. This CDR3 has 14 residues. Trimming took 0 bases from V and 4 from J, leaving 9 bases between them.

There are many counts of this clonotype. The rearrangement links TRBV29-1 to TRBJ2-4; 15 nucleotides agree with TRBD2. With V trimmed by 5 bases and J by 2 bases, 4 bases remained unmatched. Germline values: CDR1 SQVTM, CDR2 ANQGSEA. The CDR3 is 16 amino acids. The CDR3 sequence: CSVRGTSGRTKNIQYF. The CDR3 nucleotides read TGCAGCGTTCGAGGGACTAGCGGGAGGACCAAAAACATTCAGTACTTC.

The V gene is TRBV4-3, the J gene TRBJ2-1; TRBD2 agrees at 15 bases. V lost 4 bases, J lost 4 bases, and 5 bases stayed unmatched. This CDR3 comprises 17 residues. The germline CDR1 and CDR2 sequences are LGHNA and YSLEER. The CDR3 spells CASSLRTSGGDYNEQFF. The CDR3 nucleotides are TGCGCCAGCAGCCTCCGGACTAGCGGGGGGGATTACAATGAGCAGTTCTTC.

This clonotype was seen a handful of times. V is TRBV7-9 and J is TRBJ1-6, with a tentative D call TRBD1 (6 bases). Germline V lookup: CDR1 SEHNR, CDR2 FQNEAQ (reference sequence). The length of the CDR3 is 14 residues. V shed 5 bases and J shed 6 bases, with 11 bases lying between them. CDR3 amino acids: CASSSRTVNSPLHF. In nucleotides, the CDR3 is TGTGCCAGCAGCAGCAGGACAGTTAATTCACCCCTCCACTTT.

The CDR3 here is CASSQEPGLADHNEQFF. The CDR3, as DNA: TGCGCCAGCAGCCAAGAACCGGGACTAGCGGATCACAATGAGCAGTTCTTC. The J gene is TRBJ2-1, the V gene TRBV4-1; 11 bases map to TRBD2. Germline values: CDR1 MGHRA, CDR2 YSYEKL. This CDR3 has 17 residues. V lost 0 bases to trimming and J lost 5 bases; unmatched junction nucleotides: 6.

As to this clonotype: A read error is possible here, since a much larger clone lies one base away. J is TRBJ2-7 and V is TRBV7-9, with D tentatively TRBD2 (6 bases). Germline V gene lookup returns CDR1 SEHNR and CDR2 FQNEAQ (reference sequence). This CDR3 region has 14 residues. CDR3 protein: CACSLGGEAYEQYF. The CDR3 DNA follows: TGTGCCTGCAGCTTAGGAGGGGAAGCCTACGAGCAGTACTTC.

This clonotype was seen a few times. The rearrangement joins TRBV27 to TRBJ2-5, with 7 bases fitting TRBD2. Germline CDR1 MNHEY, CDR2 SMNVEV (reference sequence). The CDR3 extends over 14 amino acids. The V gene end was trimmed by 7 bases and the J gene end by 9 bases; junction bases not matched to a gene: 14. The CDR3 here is CASNPTSDGEAQYF. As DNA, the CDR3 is TGTGCCAGCAACCCTACTAGCGACGGGGAGGCCCAGTACTTC.

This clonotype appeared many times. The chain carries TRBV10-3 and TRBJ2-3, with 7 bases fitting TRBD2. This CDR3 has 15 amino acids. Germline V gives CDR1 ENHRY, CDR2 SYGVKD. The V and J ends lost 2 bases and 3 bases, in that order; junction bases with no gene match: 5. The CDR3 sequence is CAISESGEKTDTQYF. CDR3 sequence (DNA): TGTGCCATCAGTGAGAGCGGGGAGAAGACAGATACGCAGTATTTT.

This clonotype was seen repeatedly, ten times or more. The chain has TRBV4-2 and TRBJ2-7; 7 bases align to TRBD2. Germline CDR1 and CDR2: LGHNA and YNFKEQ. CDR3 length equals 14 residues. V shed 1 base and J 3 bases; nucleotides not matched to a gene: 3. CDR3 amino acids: CASSQGLAYYEQYF. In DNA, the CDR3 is TGTGCCAGCAGCCAAGGACTAGCCTACTACGAGCAGTACTTC.

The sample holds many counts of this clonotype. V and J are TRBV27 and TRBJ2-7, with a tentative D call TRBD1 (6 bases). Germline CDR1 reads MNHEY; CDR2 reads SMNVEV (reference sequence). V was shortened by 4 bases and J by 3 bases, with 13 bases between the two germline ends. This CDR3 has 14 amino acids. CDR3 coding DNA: TGTGCCAGCAGTTCCCGGACAGAGAGCTACGAGCAGTACTTC. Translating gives CASSSRTESYEQYF.

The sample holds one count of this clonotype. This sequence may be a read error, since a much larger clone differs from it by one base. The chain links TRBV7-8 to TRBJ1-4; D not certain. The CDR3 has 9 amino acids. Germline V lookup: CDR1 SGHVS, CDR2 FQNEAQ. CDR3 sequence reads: CASSELPVF. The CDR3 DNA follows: TGTGCCAGCAGCGAACTTCCCGTTTTT.

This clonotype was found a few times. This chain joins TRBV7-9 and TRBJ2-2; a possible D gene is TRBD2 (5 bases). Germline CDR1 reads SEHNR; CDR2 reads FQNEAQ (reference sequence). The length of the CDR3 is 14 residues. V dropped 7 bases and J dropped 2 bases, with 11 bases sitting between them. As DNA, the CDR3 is TGTGCCAGCATAGGCTGGACTAACACCGGGGAGCTGTTTTTT. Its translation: CASIGWTNTGELFF. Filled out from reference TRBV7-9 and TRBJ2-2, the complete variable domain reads DTGVSQNPRHKITKRGQNVTFRCDPISEHNRLYWYRQTLGQGPEFLTYFQNEAQLEKSRLLSDRFSAERPKGSFSTLEIQRTEQGDSAMYLCASIGWTNTGELFFGEGSRLTVL.

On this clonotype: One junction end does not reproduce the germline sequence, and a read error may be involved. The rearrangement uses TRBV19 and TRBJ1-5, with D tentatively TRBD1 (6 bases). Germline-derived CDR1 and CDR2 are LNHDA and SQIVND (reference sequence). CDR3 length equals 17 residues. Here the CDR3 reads CASGIGGNVNSNQPQHF. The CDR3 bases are TGTGCCAGTGGTATAGGGGGTAATGTGAACAGCAATCAGCCCCAGCATTTT.

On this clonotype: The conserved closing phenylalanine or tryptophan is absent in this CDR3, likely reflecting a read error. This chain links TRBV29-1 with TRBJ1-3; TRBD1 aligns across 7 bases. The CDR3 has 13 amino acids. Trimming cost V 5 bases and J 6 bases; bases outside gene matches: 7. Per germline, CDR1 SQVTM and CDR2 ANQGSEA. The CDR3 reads CSVLGQEANTIYS. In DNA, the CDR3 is TGCAGCGTTTTAGGACAGGAGGCAAACACCATATATTCT.